The clone carrying this TCR beta chain came up a few times. The antigen is undetermined. The source of the sample is a study of early T cells in non-severe SARS-CoV-2 infection. Study as a whole: Unpaired chains resulted from sequencing bulk RNA of unsorted whole blood. Overall study findings and caveats: Missing private and CD4 specificities, VDJdb matching favored anti-spike CD8 responses.

This CDR3 has 15 amino acids. V shed 4 bases and J shed 0 bases, with 7 bases lying between them. Germline lookup yields CDR1 MNHEY and CDR2 SMNVEV (reference sequence). The library protocol tagged individual cDNA molecules with unique molecular identifiers. A single record per CDR3 protein comes from TCRdb applying MiXCR to the 5' RACE reads. The data hold tens of thousands of distinct CDR3 sequences, with 12% observed a single time. The source material was whole blood, sampled at baseline. The origin of this receptor is an adult who was a healthcare worker with PCR-confirmed SARS-CoV-2 infection or an uninfected control (not recorded which). The donor label of this sample is uncertain. The chain recombines TRBV27 with TRBJ2-6, with D perhaps TRBD1 (5 bases). CDR3 bases: TGTGCCAGCAGTTCTCAGGGCTCTGGGGCCAACGTCCTGACTTTC. Translation: CASSSQGSGANVLTF.